These 28 T cell receptor beta chains share one sample of origin, sequenced in a study of Graves' ophthalmopathy and Graves' hyperthyroidism. Amplification from RNA transcripts yielded the TCR beta CDR3 regions. A first-round RT-PCR used HTBI primers, followed by a second-round multiplex PCR. TCRdb ran MiXCR on the multiplex PCR reads and lists one entry per CDR3 protein. The sample yields around 1.1 million distinct CDR3 sequences, 35% to 45% seen once. Sequencing used peripheral blood or thyroid tissue (not recorded which). These receptors all come from an adult man with Graves' hyperthyroidism.

V usage is TRBV5-1 and J usage is TRBJ1-2, with D unresolved. The V end was cut by 2 bases, the J end by 2 bases, with 7 bases between. Germline CDR1 SGHRS, CDR2 YFSETQ. The CDR3 runs 13 residues. As DNA, the CDR3 is TGCGCCAGCAGCTTCCAGAACAACTATGGCTACACCTTC. This codes for CASSFQNNYGYTF.

In this sample, this clonotype turned up many times. This chain uses TRBV29-1 with TRBJ2-5; 7 nucleotides align to TRBD2. The V gene end was trimmed by 1 base and the J gene end by 2 bases; junction bases not matched to a gene: 19. Germline CDR1 is SQVTM and CDR2 is ANQGSEA. The CDR3 spans 19 residues. For the CDR3, the DNA is TGCAGCGTTGAAGGAGGACTAGGGGCGGGAGATTGGTATCAAGAGACCCAGTACTTC. Protein product: CSVEGGLGAGDWYQETQYF.

Turning to this clonotype: Being one base from a much bigger clone, this may be a read error. V gene TRBV29-1 combines with J gene TRBJ1-3; D perhaps matches TRBD1 (5 bases). The CDR3 is 14 residues long. Germline V gene sequence: CDR1 SQVTM, CDR2 ANQGSEA. In nucleotides, the CDR3 is TGCAGCGTTGAAAAGGGACGAACTGGAAACCCCATATATTTT. Encoded protein: CSVEKGRTGNPIYF.

In its sample, this clonotype was seen a few times. The chain has TRBV4-1 and TRBJ2-7; 7 positions match TRBD2. Trimming at V came to 1 base and at J to 3 bases, leaving 12 bases not matched to a gene. This CDR3 has 17 amino acids. Looked up from germline, CDR1 is MGHRA and CDR2 is YSYEKL. This chain's CDR3 is CASSQGASVGRVYEQYF. The CDR3 bases are TGCGCCAGCAGCCAAGGGGCCAGCGTGGGGAGGGTCTACGAGCAGTACTTC.

V and J are TRBV5-1 and TRBJ2-7; perhaps TRBD1 as D (6 bases). Germline lookup yields CDR1 SGHRS and CDR2 YFSETQ. The CDR3 is 14 residues long. V was clipped by 3 bases and J by 3 bases, with 13 bases between them. The CDR3 here is CASSYRDKGYEQYF. The CDR3 DNA reads as TGCGCCAGCAGCTACCGGGACAAGGGCTACGAGCAGTACTTC.

This clonotype was counted at least ten times. The chain is built from TRBV10-3 and TRBJ2-7, with D possibly being TRBD1 (6 bases). The CDR3 is made up of 12 amino acids. The V end lost 3 bases, the J end lost 5 bases, and 8 bases lay between the germline ends. CDR1 is ENHRY, CDR2 SYGVKD, per germline. CDR3 DNA: TGTGCCATCAGTGACAACAGGGACGAGCAGTACTTC. This encodes CAISDNRDEQYF.

This clonotype was seen just once. The chain is built from TRBV7-2 and TRBJ2-3; possible D gene TRBD1, 6 bases. Looked up from germline, CDR1 is SGHTA and CDR2 is FQGNSA. Trimming stripped 5 bases from V and 2 bases from J, with 20 bases between. The CDR3 is 17 amino acids. The CDR3 reads CASSPHIRGGVTDTQYF. The DNA for the CDR3 is TGTGCCAGCAGCCCTCACATCAGGGGCGGAGTCACAGATACGCAGTATTTT.

V is TRBV30 and J is TRBJ2-7; a possible D gene is TRBD1 (5 bases). The CDR3 is 15 residues long. Germline loops: CDR1 GTSNPN, CDR2 SVGIG (reference sequence). V lost 5 bases, J lost 1 base, and 18 bases lay in between. The CDR3 DNA follows: TGTGCCTGGGCAGGGCGGCCAGGGCTTTCCTACGAGCAGTACTTC. As protein: CAWAGRPGLSYEQYF.

The chain has TRBV7-9 and TRBJ1-1; 7 nucleotides agree with TRBD1. J gave up 4 bases and V 2 bases, and 16 bases lay outside the gene matches. Germline V gene sequence: CDR1 SEHNR, CDR2 FQNEAQ (reference sequence). CDR3 length equals 18 residues. The CDR3 loop reads CASSLRAWTGRIGTEAFF. The CDR3 region has the DNA TGTGCCAGCAGCTTACGGGCTTGGACAGGTCGCATTGGCACTGAAGCTTTCTTT.

This clonotype was detected ten times or more. The gene calls are TRBV29-1 and TRBJ1-1, with D possibly TRBD1 on 5 matching bases. Trimming stripped 5 bases from V and 1 base from J, with 23 bases between. Per germline, CDR1 SQVTM and CDR2 ANQGSEA. The CDR3 is made up of 17 amino acids. CDR3 DNA sequence: TGCAGCGTTCGGGGCGGGACTCTCGAAGGTACGAACACTGAAGCTTTCTTT. This sequence encodes CSVRGGTLEGTNTEAFF.

The gene calls are TRBV9 and TRBJ2-7; TRBD2 aligns across 8 bases. Germline V gene lookup returns CDR1 SGDLS and CDR2 YYNGEE. This CDR3 region has 14 residues. Trimming removed 1 base from V and 7 bases from J; junction bases left unmatched: 7. For the CDR3, the DNA is TGTGCCAGCAGCGTAACCGGGACTAGTCGGGAGCAGTACTTC. Translating it yields CASSVTGTSREQYF.

This chain connects TRBV5-1 to TRBJ1-5; TRBD1 might be the D (5 bases). The CDR3 is 12 amino acids. The V and J ends lost 4 bases and 12 bases respectively, with 14 bases between them. Germline loops: CDR1 SGHRS, CDR2 YFSETQ. CDR3 DNA: TGCGCCAGCAGCCTAAGCCCGAGGGGCCAGCATTTT. Translated: CASSLSPRGQHF.

To note about this clonotype: This may come from a read error, since a much larger clone is one base off. The gene calls are TRBV19 and TRBJ1-4; 7 bases map to TRBD1. Looked up from germline, CDR1 is LNHDA and CDR2 is SQIVND (reference sequence). The CDR3 extends over 15 amino acids. V lost 11 bases to trimming and J lost 4 bases; unmatched junction nucleotides: 13. The CDR3 loop reads CACRDRHHLNEKLFF. DNA for the CDR3: TGTGCCTGCCGGGACAGACACCACCTTAATGAAAAACTGTTTTTT. Full variable domain (missing parts from reference TRBV19 and TRBJ1-4): DGGITQSPKYLFRKEGQNVTLSCEQNLNHDAMYWYRQDPGQGLRLIYYSQIVNDFQKGDIAEGYSVSREKKESFPLTVTSAQKNPTAFYLCACRDRHHLNEKLFFGSGTQLSVL.

The rearrangement joins TRBV29-1 to TRBJ1-5, with D tentatively TRBD1 (6 bases). The germline V gene has CDR1 SQVTM and CDR2 ANQGSEA. V shed 0 bases and J shed 12 bases, with 18 bases lying between them. This CDR3 has 14 residues. CDR3 amino acids: CSVEDTGGTGLQHF. Here the CDR3 DNA reads TGCAGCGTTGAAGATACTGGCGGCACAGGGCTCCAGCATTTT.

This clonotype appeared a few times. V usage is TRBV12-3 or TRBV12-4 and J usage is TRBJ1-1; 7 bases line up with TRBD1. This CDR3 spans 15 amino acids. The trim removed 3 bases at V and 1 base at J, leaving 5 bases unmatched. CDR3: CASSFDRVKNTEAFF. The CDR3 DNA sequence: TGTGCCAGCAGTTTTGACAGGGTTAAGAACACTGAAGCTTTCTTT.

The chain combines TRBV27 with TRBJ1-1; D is unclear. V lost 2 bases, J lost 4 bases, and 11 bases lay in between. This CDR3 is built from 14 residues. Germline assignment: CDR1 MNHEY and CDR2 SMNVEV (reference sequence). The CDR3 spells CASSLVSHPTEAFF. In DNA, the CDR3 is TGTGCCAGCAGTTTAGTTAGCCACCCCACTGAAGCTTTCTTT.

The chain employs TRBV4-1 and TRBJ2-7; perhaps D is TRBD1 or TRBD2 (7 bases each). Germline CDR1 and CDR2: MGHRA and YSYEKL. The CDR3 totals 15 residues. Trimming removed 4 bases at V and 3 bases at J, with 16 bases between. Here the CDR3 DNA reads TGCGCCAGCAGCCTATGGGGGAGGGGGCACTACGAGCAGTACTTC. Translating it yields CASSLWGRGHYEQYF.

This clonotype came up many times. This chain connects TRBV7-8 to TRBJ2-5, with D unclear. Germline lookup yields CDR1 SGHVS and CDR2 FQNEAQ. The CDR3 has 17 amino acids. Trimming cost V 0 bases and J 1 base, with 15 bases left between them. The DNA for the CDR3 is TGTGCCAGCAGCTTAGCAGACGTACCGACACCCCAAGAGACCCAGTACTTC. Translated, it gives CASSLADVPTPQETQYF.

This clonotype was seen ten or more times. The chain employs TRBV24-1 and TRBJ2-2, with a weak D call TRBD2 (6 bases). Germline V gene sequence: CDR1 KGHDR, CDR2 SFDVKD. This CDR3 has 19 amino acids. V was shortened by 4 bases and J by 0 bases, with 20 bases between the two germline ends. The CDR3, as DNA: TGTGCCACCAGTGACGCGGGACTTACCTATACCACGAACACCGGGGAGCTGTTTTTT. The encoded protein is CATSDAGLTYTTNTGELFF.

Details on this clonotype: The germline gene is not matched at one end of the junction; a read error may be the cause. The chain joins TRBV10-3 to TRBJ1-1; no definite D call. There are 13 residues in the CDR3. CDR1 is ENHRY and CDR2 is SYGVKD in the germline V gene. The CDR3 DNA sequence: TGCGCCATCAGTGAGCACAGCGACACTGAAGCTTTCTTT. This gives the protein CAISEHSDTEAFF.

V gene TRBV5-6 combines with J gene TRBJ2-7; D not resolved. The CDR3 length is 14 residues. The germline V gene has CDR1 SGHDT and CDR2 YYEEEE. Trimming removed 4 bases from V and 4 bases from J, with 15 bases in between. This chain's CDR3 is CASSQISTEYEQYF. CDR3 nucleotides: TGTGCCAGCAGCCAAATTTCGACGGAGTACGAGCAGTACTTC.

The rearrangement uses TRBV29-1 and TRBJ2-2, with TRBD2 matching over 9 bases. Germline values: CDR1 SQVTM, CDR2 ANQGSEA. The CDR3 has 12 amino acids. With 4 bases clipped from V and 10 bases from J, the junction kept 4 bases outside the gene matches. CDR3 region: CSVGSGSVELFF. For the CDR3, the DNA is TGCAGCGTTGGTAGCGGGAGTGTGGAGCTGTTTTTT.

To note about this clonotype: Being one base from a much bigger clone, this may be a read error. The rearrangement uses TRBV11-2 and TRBJ1-1, with D hard to call. Germline-derived CDR1 and CDR2 are SGHAT and FQNNGV. This CDR3 region has 14 residues. The germline V and J ends were trimmed by 3 bases and 6 bases, with 14 bases remaining between them. The CDR3 loop reads CASSFDGPGSEAFF. DNA for the CDR3: TGTGCCAGCAGCTTCGATGGTCCGGGGTCTGAAGCTTTCTTT.

For this clonotype: Mismatch with germline at one junction end may stem from a read error. V usage is TRBV10-2 and J usage is TRBJ2-7, with D perhaps TRBD2 (6 bases). CDR3 length equals 15 residues. Germline V gene lookup returns CDR1 WSHSY and CDR2 SAAADI. The DNA of the CDR3 is TGTGCCAGCAGCCCAACCCCGACTAGTACCTACGAGCAGTACTTC. It encodes CASSPTPTSTYEQYF.

This clonotype was observed many times. The chain joins TRBV9 to TRBJ2-5; 12 nucleotides align to TRBD1. With V trimmed by 0 bases and J by 5 bases, 5 bases remained unmatched. CDR1 SGDLS and CDR2 YYNGEE come from the germline V gene. The CDR3 extends over 16 amino acids. CDR3 region: CASSVGDRGQDETQYF. As DNA, the CDR3 is TGTGCCAGCAGCGTAGGGGACAGGGGGCAAGATGAGACCCAGTACTTC.

This clonotype has at least ten counts. A read error may produce the germline difference seen at one junction end. J is TRBJ2-5 and V is TRBV5-6; no clear D. From germline, CDR1 is SGHDT and CDR2 YYEEEE. CDR3 size: 13 residues. CDR3 in amino acids: CASSSGPQEAQYF. DNA for the CDR3: TGTGCCAGCAGCTCTGGACCCCAAGAGGCCCAGTACTTC.

Comment on this clonotype: This clone may be a read error of a much larger clone one base away. The chain has TRBV10-3 and TRBJ2-7; tentatively, D is TRBD2 (6 bases). The V gene's germline CDR1 is ENHRY and CDR2 SYGVKD. V dropped 8 bases and J dropped 6 bases, with 8 bases sitting between them. This CDR3 contains 10 residues. The CDR3 coding sequence is TGTGCCATCGGGAGGTGCGAGCAGTACTTC. This sequence encodes CAIGRCEQYF.

About this clonotype itself: With a much larger clone just one base away, this may be a read error. V usage is TRBV5-1 and J usage is TRBJ1-2; D remains ambiguous. This CDR3 is built from 14 residues. Between the trimmed V and J ends, which lost 1 base and 6 bases, there was a span of 13 bases. Germline CDR1 reads SGHRS; CDR2 reads YFSETQ. CDR3 in amino acids: CASSLFLFTDGYTF. CDR3 DNA: TGCGCCAGCAGCTTGTTTTTGTTCACCGATGGCTACACCTTC.